The source of this T cell receptor (beta chain) is a study of blood T cell repertoires in COVID-19. Study summary: Material from acute and convalescent COVID-19 was sourced from the United States, Italy and Spain. Sources were T cells, B-cell-depleted T cells, or PBMCs; the material itself was cDNA or gDNA.

In the authors' workflow: Amplification from reference gene primers served as the basis for estimated nucleated cell counts. The protocol was immunoSEQ multiplex PCR, while the TCRdb copy is restricted to in-frame clones and leaves out a portion. That table furnishes V, J and clone size, whereas the DNA furnished D and trimming. Of about 25,000 clones listed, over 70% were seen once; the top ten hold around 50%. Trimming took off 4 bases at V and 7 bases at J, with 14 bases between the two ends. The CDR3 is 13 amino acids. Germline CDR1 reads MNHEY; CDR2 reads SMNVEV (reference sequence). The TCR sequence derives from a man aged 50-59 years with active or convalescent COVID-19. The chain has TRBV27 and TRBJ2-7; D is undetermined. Specimen: peripheral blood. CDR3 in DNA: TGTGCCAGCAGTTCACCGCCCCCACGGGAGCAGTACTTC. It specifies CASSSPPPREQYF.